This T cell receptor (beta chain) was recovered during a study of blood T cell repertoires in COVID-19 (dated by TCRdb to about 2020). Concerning the study at large: Collaborator samples came from the United States, Italy and Spain and covered acute and convalescent phases of COVID-19. The material from the prospective study consisted of cDNA or gDNA derived from T cells, B-cell-depleted T cells, or PBMCs. The dataset comprised deeply sampled blood TCRbeta repertoires from subjects exposed to, actively infected with, or recovered from COVID-19. The repertoires were released in a freely available public database intended as a resource for research on the immune response to SARS-CoV-2. Samples came from the ongoing ImmuneRACE study (first 160 participants) plus 1,254 subjects from 6 global collaborators. A de-identified subject ID, COVID-19 status, age in years and sex were almost always included in the sample metadata. Where available, HLA class I and class II types were taken from metadata supplied by the sample provider and were not determined by assay-based typing. On the study overall, not on this receptor specifically: The quantity of clinical and demographic metadata differed by source and by participant and was supplied without curation.

This clone appeared a few times. The antigen it binds to is not known. Within one base of it there is no much larger clone, and no base qualities were kept. Measured from the cysteine to the phenylalanine, the CDR3 is 16 residues long. CDR3 DNA is the only sequence kept; it has 48 bases, read in frame from the first base. Based on the germline V gene, the CDR1 and CDR2 sequences are MDHEN and SYDVKM. Germline trimming amounts to 5 bases on V and 2 bases on J, with 7 as the count of junction bases outside the gene matches. The immunoSEQ Assay, a bias-controlled multiplex PCR, was used to amplify TCRbeta CDR3 regions from genomic DNA. In the original analysis: Nucleated cell counts per sample were estimated from amplification of reference gene primers within the assay. Sequence reads were collapsed and filtered to measure the absolute abundance of every unique TCRbeta CDR3 rearrangement. For each sample, productive Simpson clonality was calculated as the square root of Simpson's diversity index over productive rearrangements. Held by TCRdb, this immuneACCESS table contains in-frame sequences only and omits some clones. Under half of the omission traces to an unresolved V gene where checked; the cause of the rest is unknown. V and J calls and clone size follow that table, whereas D and trimming were derived from the DNA. The sample profile shows more than 85,000 clones; roughly 88% of them were found once. Clones ranked in the top ten supply roughly 2.1% of the sample.

In Seattle, one collaborating source enrolled patients while the infection was active and tracked those patients longitudinally over the course of disease. Each collaborating institution followed its own protocols to collect whole blood in K2EDTA tubes. For TCRbeta analysis, collaborators shipped samples as frozen whole blood, isolated PBMCs, or DNA extracted from either of those sample types. The rearrangement combines TRBV28 with TRBJ1-5; TRBD1 agrees with 9 junctional bases. This receptor was taken from a man in his fifties with COVID-19, enrolled during active disease. Sequencing input: peripheral blood. The sequenced DNA is TGTGCCAGCAGTCTTAGACAGGGGGGCCGCAATCAGCCCCAGCATTTT. Its translation is CASSLRQGGRNQPQHF.